Described below is a single TCR beta chain sequence and its context. Here immunoSEQ multiplex PCR was the method, and the copy in TCRdb shows in-frame clones only, minus some. The table records 150,000 or so clones, about 90% of them present only once. The entry originates in a study of T cell responses to AZD1222 COVID-19 vaccine. This CDR3 contains 14 residues. V lost 0 bases and J 6 bases, leaving 12 bases between the germline ends. Germline CDR1 is SGHRS and CDR2 is YFSETQ. J is TRBJ1-1 and V is TRBV5-1; D gene ambiguous. The TCR comes from an adult in good health. The material sequenced was peripheral blood, taken on day 0 of AZD1222 vaccination. This CDR3 is CASSLAGYGSEAFF. DNA of the CDR3: TGCGCCAGCAGCTTGGCCGGGTATGGGTCTGAAGCTTTCTTT.